The 30 T cell receptor beta chains listed next were all sequenced from one sample in a study of technical replicates of blood from a few donors. Sequenced by immunoSEQ multiplex PCR; TCRdb stores in-frame clones only, minus some. Here the sample spans approximately 76,000 clones, about 91% being singletons. Sequencing was done on a sample of T cells isolated from PBMCs. These receptors originate from a human donor in good health.

This chain links TRBV9 with TRBJ1-2; 10 positions agree with TRBD1. Trimming removed 4 bases from V and 7 bases from J; junction bases left unmatched: 4. CDR1 is SGDLS, CDR2 YYNGEE, per germline. This CDR3 region has 13 residues. The CDR3 loop reads CASSPGTGVGYTF. Here the CDR3 DNA reads TGTGCCAGCAGCCCCGGGACAGGGGTTGGCTACACCTTC.

The chain uses TRBV27 and TRBJ2-5; 9 bases are a match to TRBD2. This CDR3 comprises 13 residues. Trimming took 2 bases from V and 5 from J; bases not matched to a gene: 0. The germline gives CDR1 MNHEY, CDR2 SMNVEV (reference sequence). CDR3 loop: CASSLTSGETQYF. In DNA, the CDR3 is TGTGCCAGCAGTTTAACTAGCGGGGAGACCCAGTACTTC.

The chain links TRBV7-2 to TRBJ1-4, with D uncertain. Trimming removed 3 bases from V and 8 bases from J, with 10 bases in between. Germline V CDR1 and CDR2: SGHTA, FQGNSA. The CDR3 is made up of 13 amino acids. As DNA, the CDR3 is TGTGCCAGCAGCTTCCGGGTCCAGGAAAAACTGTTTTTT. The encoded protein is CASSFRVQEKLFF.

The rearrangement joins TRBV28 to TRBJ1-1; D remains unclear. Looked up from germline, CDR1 is MDHEN and CDR2 is SYDVKM. This CDR3 is 12 amino acids long. Trimming stripped 7 bases from V and 8 bases from J, with 14 bases between. CDR3 sequence: CASMSRGREAFF. The DNA of the CDR3 is TGTGCCAGCATGTCACGAGGTAGGGAAGCTTTCTTT.

The V gene is TRBV27, the J gene TRBJ1-5, with D possibly TRBD1 on 5 matching bases. The CDR3 totals 17 residues. V was shortened by 2 bases and J by 4 bases, with 18 bases between the two germline ends. CDR1 is MNHEY and CDR2 is SMNVEV in the germline V gene (reference sequence). The CDR3 coding sequence is TGTGCCAGCAGTTTAAGCGCGGGACCCTCGTGGAATCAGCCCCAGCATTTT. It specifies CASSLSAGPSWNQPQHF.

V and J are TRBV5-1 and TRBJ2-7, with 7 bases lining up with TRBD1. V lost 0 bases, J lost 0 bases, and 6 bases stayed unmatched. CDR3 length: 16 residues. CDR1 SGHRS and CDR2 YFSETQ come from the germline V gene. CDR3: CASSLAKGASSYEQYF. In DNA, the CDR3 is TGCGCCAGCAGCTTGGCCAAGGGGGCTAGCTCCTACGAGCAGTACTTC.

This clone was recorded a few times. The gene calls are TRBV6-1 and TRBJ2-5, with a tentative D call TRBD2 (5 bases). This CDR3 comprises 14 residues. CDR1 MNHNS and CDR2 SASEGT come from the germline V gene. The germline V and J ends were trimmed by 7 bases and 5 bases, with 17 bases remaining between them. The CDR3 DNA follows: TGTGCCAGCAAACCGGGATCGCACGGGGAGACCCAGTACTTC. The encoded protein is CASKPGSHGETQYF.

This chain joins TRBV4-1 and TRBJ2-3, with D possibly matching TRBD2 (5 bases). V lost 6 bases, J lost 2 bases, and 18 bases lay in between. This CDR3 is built from 16 residues. Germline CDR1 MGHRA, CDR2 YSYEKL. The CDR3 bases are TGCGCCAGCAGACCGGGGTTCCTTTCCCACACAGATACGCAGTATTTT. It yields the protein CASRPGFLSHTDTQYF.

The chain links TRBV11-2 to TRBJ1-6, with 8 bases fitting TRBD1. Germline values: CDR1 SGHAT, CDR2 FQNNGV. V trimming: 4 bases; J trimming: 9 bases; junction bases outside the gene matches: 8. The CDR3 is 15 amino acids. This CDR3 is CASSSPRGRGSPLHF. CDR3 sequence (DNA): TGTGCCAGCAGCTCCCCCAGGGGGCGCGGTTCACCCCTCCACTTT.

The genes are TRBV28 and TRBJ2-2; 10 bases agree with TRBD2. The CDR3 runs to 15 residues. The V gene end was trimmed by 2 bases and the J gene end by 6 bases; junction bases not matched to a gene: 3. Germline lookup yields CDR1 MDHEN and CDR2 SYDVKM. DNA for the CDR3: TGTGCCAGCAGTTTAACTCTAGCGGGGGCCGGGGAGCTGTTTTTT. Amino acids: CASSLTLAGAGELFF.

The V call is TRBV14, the J call TRBJ2-6; 8 nucleotides agree with TRBD1. The V and J ends lost 2 bases and 0 bases, in that order; junction bases with no gene match: 3. This CDR3 has 17 residues. The germline CDR1 and CDR2 sequences are SGHDN and FVKESK. CDR3 in amino acids: CASSQPRGLSGANVLTF. DNA for the CDR3: TGTGCCAGCAGCCAACCCAGGGGGCTCTCTGGGGCCAACGTCCTGACTTTC. The entire variable domain, with the rest obtained from reference TRBV14 and TRBJ2-6, is as follows: EAGVTQFPSHSVIEKGQTVTLRCDPISGHDNLYWYRRVMGKEIKFLLHFVKESKQDESGMPNNRFLAERTGGTYSTLKVQPAELEDSGVYFCASSQPRGLSGANVLTFGAGSRLTVL.

This sequence joins TRBV28 and TRBJ2-1, with 14 bases that match TRBD2. V shed 6 bases and J 8 bases; nucleotides not matched to a gene: 9. Germline V gene sequence: CDR1 MDHEN, CDR2 SYDVKM. The CDR3 totals 16 residues. The CDR3 nucleotides read TGTGCCAGCAGGATATTGGGGACTAGCGGGAGCGATGAGCAGTTCTTC. Translation gives CASRILGTSGSDEQFF.

The chain carries TRBV29-1 and TRBJ1-2, with unresolved D. This CDR3 spans 13 amino acids. Germline V gene lookup returns CDR1 SQVTM and CDR2 ANQGSEA. Trimming cost V 6 bases and J 4 bases, with 15 bases left between them. CDR3 residues: CSVERGKGYGYTF. The CDR3 DNA sequence: TGCAGCGTGGAGCGGGGAAAAGGCTATGGCTACACCTTC.

The rearrangement links TRBV18 to TRBJ2-4; TRBD2 matches at 9 bases. V was pared by 5 bases and J by 0 bases, with 8 bases of the junction left unmatched. Germline loops: CDR1 KGHSH, CDR2 LQKENI. This CDR3 region has 17 residues. As DNA, the CDR3 is TGTGCCAGCTCATCTTCCGGGACTAGCCTAGCCAAAAACATTCAGTACTTC. It codes for CASSSSGTSLAKNIQYF.

The rearrangement joins TRBV2 to TRBJ1-2, with 11 bases matching TRBD1. CDR1 is SNHLY, CDR2 FYNNEI, per germline. V was clipped by 5 bases and J by 8 bases; unmatched bases: 7. CDR3 length equals 14 residues. CDR3 sequence (DNA): TGTGCCAGCAGTTTGGACAGGGGGCTCTACGGCTACACCTTC. Translated: CASSLDRGLYGYTF.

This clone has a handful of counts. The chain joins TRBV25-1 to TRBJ1-1; TRBD1 agrees at 10 bases. The length of the CDR3 is 12 residues. Germline trimming cut 2 bases from V and 10 bases from J; bases unmatched to any gene: 1. In germline, CDR1 is MGHDK, CDR2 SYGVNS. This CDR3 is CASSERDRGAFF. Written as DNA, the CDR3 is TGTGCCAGCAGTGAAAGGGACAGGGGAGCTTTCTTT.

This rearrangement joins TRBV28 to TRBJ2-7; TRBD2 matches at 8 bases. V lost 6 bases and J lost 2; bases outside the gene matches: 12. The CDR3 loop spans 16 amino acids. Germline-derived CDR1 and CDR2 are MDHEN and SYDVKM. This CDR3 is CASSTTREGSPYEQYF. DNA of the CDR3: TGTGCCAGCAGCACCACACGGGAGGGCTCTCCCTACGAGCAGTACTTC.

The V and J genes are TRBV27 and TRBJ1-1; D is unresolved. CDR1 MNHEY and CDR2 SMNVEV come from the germline V gene (reference sequence). CDR3 length: 13 amino acids. V shed 10 bases and J shed 5 bases, with 17 bases lying between them. The CDR3, as DNA: TGTGCCACAAAAGTAGAGTTTGCAACTGAAGCTTTCTTT. Its translation is CATKVEFATEAFF.

The gene calls are TRBV7-9 and TRBJ2-4, with 7 bases identical to TRBD1. The CDR3 contains 17 residues. With V trimmed by 1 base and J by 0 bases, 6 bases remained unmatched. The germline CDR1 and CDR2 sequences are SEHNR and FQNEAQ (reference sequence). CDR3 loop: CASSLVDRAVAKNIQYF. The CDR3 nucleotides read TGTGCCAGCAGCTTAGTCGACAGGGCCGTAGCCAAAAACATTCAGTACTTC. The full variable domain, its missing parts supplied by reference TRBV7-9 and TRBJ2-4, is DTGVSQNPRHKITKRGQNVTFRCDPISEHNRLYWYRQTLGQGPEFLTYFQNEAQLEKSRLLSDRFSAERPKGSFSTLEIQRTEQGDSAMYLCASSLVDRAVAKNIQYFGAGTRLSVL.

This clone was recorded once. This sequence joins TRBV7-8 and TRBJ2-2; no firm D call. Trimming left V 8 bases short and J 4 bases short, with 5 bases between. The CDR3 is 11 amino acids. In germline, CDR1 is SGHVS, CDR2 FQNEAQ. The CDR3 spells CASWATGELFF. The CDR3 DNA sequence: TGTGCCAGCTGGGCCACCGGGGAGCTGTTTTTT.

V usage is TRBV28 and J usage is TRBJ2-7, with 7 nucleotides matching TRBD1. The junction had 2 bases not matched to a gene; V was cut back by 5 bases and J by 4 bases. This CDR3 contains 12 residues. CDR1 is MDHEN, CDR2 SYDVKM, per germline. In DNA form, the CDR3 reads TGTGCCAGCAGTACGACAGGGTACGAGCAGTACTTC. Protein sequence: CASSTTGYEQYF.

This chain joins TRBV19 and TRBJ1-2; TRBD1 agrees at 7 bases. The V gene end was trimmed by 7 bases and the J gene end by 4 bases; junction bases not matched to a gene: 15. This CDR3 has 16 residues. Germline CDR1 LNHDA, CDR2 SQIVND (reference sequence). CDR3 nucleotides: TGTGCCAGTACAATCGGACAGGTAGCGGGGAGCTATGGCTACACCTTC. Translated: CASTIGQVAGSYGYTF.

The V gene is TRBV19, the J gene TRBJ1-2; 8 bases agree with TRBD1. This CDR3 contains 17 residues. The V and J ends lost 7 bases and 1 base, in that order; junction bases with no gene match: 14. Germline CDR1 LNHDA, CDR2 SQIVND (reference sequence). The CDR3 here is CASIRSDRGGSNYGYTF. Written as DNA, the CDR3 is TGTGCCAGTATCCGGTCCGACAGGGGAGGGAGTAACTATGGCTACACCTTC.

This clone was counted only a few times. The chain combines TRBV11-2 with TRBJ1-1; D not certain. V was cut by 2 bases and J by 1 base, with 8 bases left in between. The germline V gene has CDR1 SGHAT and CDR2 FQNNGV. The CDR3 is made up of 14 amino acids. The CDR3, as DNA: TGTGCCAGCAGCTTAAGACTGCGGAACACTGAAGCTTTCTTT. Translated: CASSLRLRNTEAFF.

The V call is TRBV30, the J call TRBJ2-5; D is undetermined. Trimming stripped 0 bases from V and 5 bases from J, with 10 bases between. Germline V gene data show CDR1 as GTSNPN and CDR2 as SVGIG (reference sequence). This CDR3 is 13 amino acids long. CDR3 in amino acids: CAWSVLAQETQYF. DNA for the CDR3: TGTGCCTGGAGTGTACTTGCACAGGAGACCCAGTACTTC.

J is TRBJ2-7 and V is TRBV6-1; 9 positions match TRBD2. The CDR3 covers 16 residues. Losses at the gene ends were 4 bases for V and 0 bases for J; bases not matched to a gene: 7. Per germline, CDR1 MNHNS and CDR2 SASEGT. The CDR3 DNA follows: TGTGCCAGCAGTGGGGTCCTAGCGGGGATCTCCTACGAGCAGTACTTC. Its translation: CASSGVLAGISYEQYF.

This clone has just a few counts. The J gene is TRBJ1-4, the V gene TRBV19, with TRBD1 as a possible D gene (5 bases). The CDR3 is 14 amino acids. Germline lookup yields CDR1 LNHDA and CDR2 SQIVND (reference sequence). Trimming removed 3 bases at V and 6 bases at J, with 11 bases between. In DNA, the CDR3 is TGTGCCAGTAGTATGGGCAGGGTAGATGAAAAACTGTTTTTT. Residues: CASSMGRVDEKLFF.

The chain recombines TRBV9 with TRBJ2-7, with D maybe TRBD1 (6 bases). V shed 1 base and J shed 3 bases, with 14 bases lying between them. There are 15 residues in the CDR3. Germline V lookup: CDR1 SGDLS, CDR2 YYNGEE. The CDR3 bases are TGTGCCAGCAGCGTATCGACAGGTCCCAACTACGAGCAGTACTTC. Its translation: CASSVSTGPNYEQYF.

The rearrangement links TRBV18 to TRBJ2-3, with no clear D. CDR3 length: 13 residues. CDR1 and CDR2 from the germline V gene are KGHSH and LQKENI. With 3 bases removed from V and 1 base from J, the gap between germline ends came to 5 bases. The chain's CDR3 is CASSPRGTDTQYF. The CDR3 coding sequence is TGTGCCAGCTCACCTCGGGGCACAGATACGCAGTATTTT.

The V gene is TRBV11-3, the J gene TRBJ2-1, with TRBD2 matching 14 bases. V shed 2 bases, J shed 8 bases, and the junction held 8 bases outside the gene matches. This CDR3 contains 17 residues. Looked up from germline, CDR1 is SGHNT and CDR2 is YENEEA. DNA for the CDR3: TGTGCCAGCAGCTTATTTATTGGGACTAGCGGGAGCGATGAGCAGTTCTTC. As protein: CASSLFIGTSGSDEQFF.